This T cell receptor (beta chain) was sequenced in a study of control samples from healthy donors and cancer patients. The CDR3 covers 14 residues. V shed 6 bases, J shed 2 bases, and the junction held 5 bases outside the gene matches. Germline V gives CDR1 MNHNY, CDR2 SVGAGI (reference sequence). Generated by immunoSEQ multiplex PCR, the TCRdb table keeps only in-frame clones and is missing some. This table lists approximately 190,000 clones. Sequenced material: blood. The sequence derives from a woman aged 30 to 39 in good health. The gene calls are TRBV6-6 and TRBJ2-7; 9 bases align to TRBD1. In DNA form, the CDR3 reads TGTGCCAGCAGGGGACAGGGTCGCGCCTACGAGCAGTACTTC. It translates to CASRGQGRAYEQYF.